This passage covers 8 T cell receptor beta chains from one sample sequenced in a study of shared clonotypes between healthy human individuals. Clones were read by immunoSEQ multiplex PCR, and TCRdb kept only the in-frame ones, dropping some. The sample consists of 550,000 to 800,000 clones, around two thirds of them appearing once. Sequencing input: memory CD4+ T cells sorted from blood. Subset indicated: CD45RA-negative fraction. The receptors were gathered from a woman in her thirties in good health.

The chain joins TRBV11-2 to TRBJ1-4; D is undetermined. This CDR3 comprises 15 residues. V was pared by 5 bases and J by 3 bases, with 13 bases between. Germline lookup yields CDR1 SGHAT and CDR2 FQNNGV. Written as DNA, the CDR3 is TGTGCCAGCAGCCCTAGTAGGCAGGCTAATGAAAAACTGTTTTTT. Encoded protein: CASSPSRQANEKLFF.

The chain couples TRBV28 to TRBJ2-5; no clear D. V lost 2 bases and J 0 bases, leaving 4 bases between the germline ends. Germline CDR1 is MDHEN and CDR2 is SYDVKM. The CDR3 sequence is 13 residues long. The DNA for the CDR3 is TGTGCCAGCAGTTTAGCAGACCAAGAGACCCAGTACTTC. Amino acids: CASSLADQETQYF. The full variable domain, its missing parts supplied by reference TRBV28 and TRBJ2-5, is DVKVTQSSRYLVKRTGEKVFLECVQDMDHENMFWYRQDPGLGLRLIYFSYDVKMKEKGDIPEGYSVSREKKERFSLILESASTNQTSMYLCASSLADQETQYFGPGTRLLVL.

The CDR3 spells CASSQPGQGPEQYF. CDR3 DNA: TGCGCCAGCAGCCAACCGGGACAGGGGCCCGAGCAGTACTTC. J is TRBJ2-7 and V is TRBV5-1; TRBD1 matches 10 bases. The CDR3 extends over 14 amino acids. In germline, CDR1 is SGHRS, CDR2 YFSETQ. V shed 4 bases, J shed 6 bases, and the junction held 7 bases outside the gene matches.

The CDR3 nucleotides read TGCGCCAGCAGCCATCCTCAACTCCCCGGGACTAGCGGGAACACCGGGGAGCTGTTTTTT. This translates into CASSHPQLPGTSGNTGELFF. The gene calls are TRBV4-1 and TRBJ2-2; 11 positions agree with TRBD2. The CDR3 sequence is 20 residues long. Germline lookup yields CDR1 MGHRA and CDR2 YSYEKL. V dropped 3 bases and J dropped 1; count of bases not matched to a gene: 13.

CDR3 loop: CAISESNRAGNTIYF. The CDR3, as DNA: TGTGCCATCAGTGAGTCGAACAGGGCTGGAAACACCATATATTTT. V and J are TRBV10-3 and TRBJ1-3; perhaps TRBD1 as D (6 bases). The CDR3 is 15 residues long. Trimming took 0 bases from V and 2 from J, leaving 8 bases between them. Germline loops: CDR1 ENHRY, CDR2 SYGVKD.

The table lists this clone with a few counts. V is TRBV7-9 and J is TRBJ2-3; TRBD2 matches 9 bases. Unmatched junction bases numbered 6, after V lost 4 bases and J lost 1 base. This CDR3 region has 16 residues. Germline V lookup: CDR1 SEHNR, CDR2 FQNEAQ (reference sequence). The CDR3 coding sequence is TGTGCCAGCAGCTCTACGACTAGCGGACGCACAGATACGCAGTATTTT. Translation gives CASSSTTSGRTDTQYF.

The genes are TRBV19 and TRBJ1-2; TRBD1 matches 7 bases. The germline V gene encodes CDR1 LNHDA and CDR2 SQIVND (reference sequence). J gave up 8 bases and V 4 bases, and 7 bases lay outside the gene matches. The CDR3 has 13 residues. For the CDR3, the DNA is TGTGCCAGTAGTACTGACAGGGACGGCGGCTACACCTTC. Translating gives CASSTDRDGGYTF. The entire variable domain, with the rest obtained from reference TRBV19 and TRBJ1-2, is as follows: DGGITQSPKYLFRKEGQNVTLSCEQNLNHDAMYWYRQDPGQGLRLIYYSQIVNDFQKGDIAEGYSVSREKKESFPLTVTSAQKNPTAFYLCASSTDRDGGYTFGSGTRLTVV.

This chain joins TRBV15 and TRBJ2-4; 11 bases align to TRBD2. The V and J ends lost 1 base and 8 bases, in that order; junction bases with no gene match: 7. CDR3 length: 16 amino acids. The germline V gene encodes CDR1 LNHNV and CDR2 YYDKDF (reference sequence). For the CDR3, the DNA is TGTGCCACCAGCAGAGCGCTTAGCGGGAGGGCACACATTCAGTACTTC. Encoded protein: CATSRALSGRAHIQYF.